These 20 T cell receptor beta chains were all obtained from the same sample, sequenced in a study of T cells expressing NK-cell markers. TCRdb reprocessed the 5' RACE reads and stores each CDR3 protein as one record, lacking DNA. The sample data list about 260,000 distinct CDR3 sequences. Sequencing was done on a sample of blood T cells: a sorted CD56 or NKG2C T cell subset, CD4+ or CD8+ T cells, or bulk PBMC T cells (not recorded which). These receptors were taken from a man younger than 35 in good health.

Here the CDR3 reads CATSRQGSIQYF. The chain links TRBV15 to TRBJ2-4; no DNA is available, so the TRBD1 call from TCRdb remains unchecked. CDR3 length equals 12 residues. Germline CDR1 and CDR2: LNHNV and YYDKDF (reference sequence).

V is TRBV9 and J is TRBJ1-2. CDR3 length: 12 residues. CDR1 and CDR2 (germline): SGDLS, YYNGEE. The CDR3 spells CASSADSYGYTF.

CDR3 residues: CASSPPSGAAYEQYF. V usage is TRBV4-2 and J usage is TRBJ2-7; TCRdb outputs TRBD2, but without DNA this stays unchecked. Germline V CDR1 and CDR2: LGHNA, YNFKEQ. The CDR3 contains 15 residues.

CDR3 amino acids: CASSGRTSGSIHTGELFF. The chain has TRBV25-1 and TRBJ2-2; the TRBD2 assignment by TCRdb is unverifiable without DNA. CDR1 MGHDK and CDR2 SYGVNS come from the germline V gene. The CDR3 loop spans 18 amino acids.

This chain joins TRBV4-2 and TRBJ2-3; TCRdb selects TRBD1, and the lack of DNA leaves this call unchecked. Looked up from germline, CDR1 is LGHNA and CDR2 is YNFKEQ. The CDR3 contains 15 residues. CDR3 residues: CASMEGGSETDTQYF.

The chain combines TRBV6-1 with TRBJ2-1; lacking DNA, the TRBD2 call made by TCRdb goes unchecked. Germline CDR1 and CDR2: MNHNS and SASEGT. This CDR3 is built from 16 residues. The CDR3 is CASHRTSGKRDNEQFF.

The chain is built from TRBV25-1 and TRBJ2-7; TCRdb lists TRBD2, though no DNA is available to test this call. Germline-derived CDR1 and CDR2 are MGHDK and SYGVNS. The CDR3 sequence is 15 residues long. The chain's CDR3 is CASSELGEGPYEQYF.

The chain joins TRBV27 to TRBJ1-1; the TRBD1 assignment by TCRdb is unverifiable without DNA. Germline V gene data show CDR1 as MNHEY and CDR2 as SMNVEV (reference sequence). There are 15 residues in the CDR3. The CDR3 reads CASSLRDRANTEAFF.

This rearrangement joins TRBV7-2 to TRBJ1-5. The CDR3 runs to 13 residues. Germline CDR1 reads SGHTA; CDR2 reads FQGNSA. CDR3 loop: CASSTQLNQPQHF.

CDR3 amino acids: CASSQELAGRNEQFF. The chain joins TRBV4-2 to TRBJ2-1; TCRdb gives TRBD2 as the D gene, but with no DNA this cannot be confirmed. This CDR3 spans 15 amino acids. In germline, CDR1 is LGHNA, CDR2 YNFKEQ.

J is TRBJ1-1 and V is TRBV29-1; TCRdb's D gene call, TRBD1, goes unchecked for lack of DNA. The CDR3 is 15 amino acids. Germline lookup yields CDR1 SQVTM and CDR2 ANQGSEA. The CDR3 reads CSGHFGTGWNTEAFF.

The gene calls are TRBV4-3 and TRBJ1-2. This CDR3 contains 16 residues. Looked up from germline, CDR1 is LGHNA and CDR2 is YSLEER. The CDR3 reads CASSQASGIANYGYTF.

V and J are TRBV11-2 and TRBJ2-2. The CDR3 extends over 15 amino acids. Germline CDR1 reads SGHAT; CDR2 reads FQNNGV. The CDR3 loop reads CASSLMGTNTGELFF. The entire variable domain, with the rest obtained from reference TRBV11-2 and TRBJ2-2, is as follows: EAGVAQSPRYKIIEKRQSVAFWCNPISGHATLYWYQQILGQGPKLLIQFQNNGVVDDSQLPKDRFSAERLKGVDSTLKIQPAKLEDSAVYLCASSLMGTNTGELFFGEGSRLTVL.

The chain carries TRBV20-1 and TRBJ1-6. This CDR3 has 14 residues. CDR1 DFQATT and CDR2 SNEGSKA come from the germline V gene (reference sequence). CDR3 sequence: CSAAKSSYNSPLHF.

The chain joins TRBV6-5 to TRBJ1-4; as DNA is missing, the TRBD1 call by TCRdb cannot be tested. The V gene's germline CDR1 is MNHEY and CDR2 SVGAGI. The CDR3 contains 17 residues. The CDR3 loop is CASSYSGNRGRAEKLFF.

This sequence joins TRBV5-5 and TRBJ2-5; TCRdb selects TRBD1, and the lack of DNA leaves this call unchecked. Looked up from germline, CDR1 is SGHKS and CDR2 is YYEKEE (reference sequence). This CDR3 contains 14 residues. The CDR3 spells CASQRGPTVETQYF.

The chain links TRBV5-1 to TRBJ2-1; the D call of TRBD2 rests on TCRdb alone, since no DNA is present to check it. CDR1 is SGHRS, CDR2 YFSETQ, per germline. The CDR3 is 14 amino acids. CDR3 region: CASSLPSGSNEQFF.

This chain links TRBV12-3 or TRBV12-4 with TRBJ2-3; TCRdb reports TRBD2, a call that lacks DNA to check it against. The CDR3 has 15 residues. The CDR3: CASNRRWQITDTQYF.

The V call is TRBV6-6, the J call TRBJ2-2. CDR3 length equals 11 residues. The germline CDR1 and CDR2 sequences are MNHNY and SVGAGI (reference sequence). The CDR3 loop reads CASRHKGELFF.

The rearrangement uses TRBV6-2 or TRBV6-3 and TRBJ2-1; TCRdb's assignment of TRBD2 cannot be checked, as there is no DNA. Germline CDR1 MNHEY, CDR2 SVGEGT. CDR3 length: 19 residues. CDR3 protein: CASTLGLAGGWGTYNEQFF.